This T cell receptor beta chain derives from a study of immune evolution from preneoplasia to lung adenocarcinoma. As for the study in general: HLA loss of heterozygosity: under 7.5% AIS, less than 18% MIA, approximately 35% ADC, none AAH. Points from the study as a whole: Top clone frequencies peaked in normal lung, apparently declining through invasive adenocarcinoma.

In its sample, this clone was seen once. Antigen: not known. Profiling relied on immunoSEQ multiplex PCR, and the TCRdb table lists in-frame clones only, not all of them. The data show under 5,000 clones, about 80% seen once. Specimen: FFPE minimally invasive lung adenocarcinoma tissue. The origin of this receptor is a person aged 70 to 85 with lung adenocarcinoma.

The CDR3 sequence: CASSPGTGDYGYTF. CDR3 bases: TGTGCCAGCAGCCCCGGGACAGGGGACTATGGCTACACCTTC. The chain combines TRBV7-8 with TRBJ1-2; 10 bases match TRBD1. V gave up 5 bases and J gave up 3 bases; unmatched junction bases: 3. Germline V gives CDR1 SGHVS, CDR2 FQNEAQ. The length of the CDR3 is 14 residues.